This TCR beta chain is drawn from a study of blood T cells in healthy people across ages (dated by TCRdb to 2014 to 2015). Regarding the complete study: In model experiments, template switching captured roughly one uniquely barcoded TCR beta cDNA molecule for every two T cells. To track age-related changes in TCR beta repertoire diversity, the study relied on deep sequencing normalized with unique cDNA molecular identifiers. Donors were grouped into four age groups: young (average 16 years), middle-aged (less than 40), aged (about 60) and long-lived (approximately 82). Two additional independent replicas of 1 million unique cDNA reads from the same blood draw were analyzed for two donors (one aged 18 to 30 and one aged 80 or older). The study at large found these results: Because profiling used bulk unsorted PBMCs, naive and antigen-experienced compartments could not be compared conclusively. Compared with the aged group, more naive CD4+ T cells, fewer expanded clones and increased TCR diversity were shown by the long-lived group, suggesting age selection. As age increased, observed TCR beta diversity per million T cells dropped in a roughly linear way, and a significant reduction was already evident by age about 40. Total diversity estimates from one million sequenced T cells were considered lower bounds and underestimates. A strong correlation was found between observed TCR beta diversity and the percentage of naive T cells measured by flow cytometry. Donor CMV infection status was unknown, potentially confounding age-related changes in expanded clonotypes.

The roughly 39 donors, aged 6 to 90 years, were systemically healthy Caucasian individuals from Russia. Around 10 milliliters of peripheral blood were drawn from each donor into EDTA-treated Vacutainer tubes. Ficoll-Paque density-gradient centrifugation was used to isolate PBMCs, with at least 6.5 million obtained per sample. Trizol reagent was used to extract total RNA from PBMCs, with at least 5.5 micrograms per sample. For every donor, an aliquot of PBMCs went through flow cytometry to measure the percentages of naive CD45RAhigh/CD27high T cells. A few counts support this clonotype. The clone's antigen remains unknown. No base quality values were provided; no much bigger clone lies one nucleotide off. Via the germline V gene, CDR1 is MDHEN and CDR2 SYDVKM. The V end loses 7 bases and the J end loses 4 bases, and a stretch of 24 bases separates them. The CDR3, from cysteine to phenylalanine, totals 17 residues. Only CDR3 DNA remains: 51 bases, in frame from the first base.

The library was generated by 5' RACE. Sequencer: Illumina HiSeq 2500. A second PCR of about 6 to 12 cycles was run with a J-beta primer mix and a sample-barcoded 5' primer. Each TCR beta cDNA molecule received a unique molecular identifier from a template-switch 5' adaptor carrying 12 random nucleotides. Each sample yielded at least 3 million CDR3-containing paired-end reads. First-strand cDNA was synthesized from all RNA with the Mint cDNA synthesis kit, primed by a TRBC-specific oligonucleotide. After uracil-DNA glycosylase treatment, a first 18-cycle PCR used universal primers M1SS and BC2_uni_R on all cDNA. In the source study's methods: For normalization, 1 million high-quality reads, each with a distinct molecular identifier, were randomly selected from each sample. Reads sharing molecular identifiers were discarded rather than binned into consensus sequences. CDR3 identification, clonotype clustering and error correction used MiTCR with a Q25 quality threshold and the strictest error-elimination algorithm. Lower-bound total TCR beta diversity was estimated with a nonparametric unseen species model using Euler transformation. TCRdb reprocessing: public reads trimmed at Q25 with fastp, clones called with MiXCR, in-frame beta chains kept. Rows are combined by CDR3 protein, so each entry shows the most common genes and DNA. The V and J calls, along with clone size, are taken from TCRdb and not from the paper's own processing. For this sample the table gives under 1,100,000 distinct CDR3 sequences, of which approximately 25% were detected only once. The ten largest make up about 0.72% of the sample.

The sample was also linked to a second study, of T cells of mothers and their children. As the second study states: The donors were nine systemically healthy Caucasian individuals, made up of three mothers and their six children. cDNA synthesis consumed the entire amount of extracted RNA, loaded at approximately 1.4 ug RNA in each 15 ul reaction. In the second PCR, the M1S primer added sample barcodes and 2-4 random nucleotides. Over 9 million TCR beta CDR3 reads were obtained for each mother, and around 3 million reads were obtained for each child. Thymic selection similarly shapes TCR recombination output in related and unrelated pairs, with minor effect from inherited differences. Related mother-child pairs always showed normalized repertoire overlap that was slightly higher than in unrelated mother-child pairs, though the difference was never significant. No persistent microchimeric T cell clones were detected, at a sensitivity of 90 to 100 clones per million clonotypes. The study used deep NGS to compare TCR beta repertoires of mothers and children, seeking features distinguishing related mother-child pairs from unrelated individuals. Mothers averaged roughly 36 +/- 4 years of age and children averaged about 10 +/- 4 years. After adapter ligation with NEBNext reagents, the libraries were sequenced on Illumina HiSeq 2000 with 100+100 nt paired-end reads. To avoid cross-contamination, the mother libraries and the child libraries were prepared a month apart and sequenced in separate runs. Between roughly 450,000 and 2,000,000 distinct TCR beta clonotypes were identified per donor. Naive TCR beta clonotypes were estimated from low-frequency clonotypes matched to each donor's FACS-determined naive share, without sorting.

The rearrangement joined TRBV28 to TRBJ2-3; there is no confident call for the D gene. This clonotype was sampled from a girl aged 2 to 9 in good health. Sequencing was done on a sample of blood. The DNA sequence is as follows: TGTGCCAGCATAGAAGGTGGTGAGGTTTTGCGCGCAGATACGCAGTATTTT. The resulting protein is CASIEGGEVLRADTQYF.